Below, 23 T cell receptor beta chains from the same sample are listed, as sequenced in a study of blood T cell repertoires in COVID-19. Using immunoSEQ multiplex PCR, the repertoire was profiled, and TCRdb retains in-frame clones only, with some absent. The sample records some 200,000 clones, roughly 80% being singletons. Material: PBMCs or T cells enriched from blood (not recorded which). The receptors derive from a woman aged 40 to 50 with acute COVID-19.

The chain employs TRBV30 and TRBJ2-6, with D perhaps matching TRBD1 (6 bases). V lost 2 bases, J lost 0 bases, and 14 bases lay in between. This CDR3 region has 17 residues. Germline CDR1 and CDR2: GTSNPN and SVGIG (reference sequence). CDR3: CAWSRGTASSGANVLTF. The CDR3 DNA reads as TGTGCCTGGAGTAGGGGGACCGCGAGCTCTGGGGCCAACGTCCTGACTTTC.

The chain combines TRBV2 with TRBJ2-2, with 10 bases identical to TRBD2. V shed 4 bases and J 9 bases; nucleotides not matched to a gene: 8. The germline V gene encodes CDR1 SNHLY and CDR2 FYNNEI. CDR3 length: 15 amino acids. Here the CDR3 reads CASSGLAGAHRELFF. CDR3 DNA sequence: TGTGCCAGCAGTGGGCTAGCGGGGGCCCACCGGGAGCTGTTTTTT.

The chain has TRBV20-1 and TRBJ1-1; D might be TRBD1 (5 bases). The ends were cut back, 3 bases at V and 11 bases at J, with 16 bases in the middle. The CDR3 spans 12 residues. Germline CDR1 is DFQATT and CDR2 is SNEGSKA (reference sequence). DNA of the CDR3: TGCAGTGCTAGTGAGGGGCAGGATCGGGCTTTCTTT. It specifies CSASEGQDRAFF.

The rearrangement joins TRBV7-2 to TRBJ2-5, with a possible D match to TRBD2 (5 bases). This CDR3 is 14 amino acids long. Trimming took 2 bases from V and 5 from J, leaving 12 bases between them. Germline V gene lookup returns CDR1 SGHTA and CDR2 FQGNSA. The CDR3 here is CASSLSGSWETQYF. CDR3 nucleotides: TGTGCCAGCAGCTTATCGGGGTCTTGGGAGACCCAGTACTTC.

The chain joins TRBV2 to TRBJ2-7; possibly TRBD2 for D (6 bases). Germline V gene lookup returns CDR1 SNHLY and CDR2 FYNNEI. The V end was cut by 6 bases, the J end by 4 bases, with 10 bases between. This CDR3 spans 12 amino acids. CDR3 in amino acids: CASRGGFYEQYF. CDR3 in DNA: TGTGCCAGCAGGGGGGGATTTTACGAGCAGTACTTC.

This chain connects TRBV18 to TRBJ2-1, with D perhaps matching TRBD1 (7 bases). The CDR3 has 16 residues. In germline, CDR1 is KGHSH, CDR2 LQKENI. Between the trimmed V and J ends, which lost 6 bases and 3 bases, there was a span of 18 bases. DNA for the CDR3: TGTGCCAGCTCTGTTTCAGGGGGGCAACTCTACAATGAGCAGTTCTTC. Translating gives CASSVSGGQLYNEQFF.

The chain uses TRBV30 and TRBJ2-7, with TRBD1 identical over 7 bases. This CDR3 has 13 residues. V lost 1 base and J lost 3; bases outside the gene matches: 3. Germline loops: CDR1 GTSNPN, CDR2 SVGIG (reference sequence). The CDR3 DNA sequence: TGTGCCTGGAGTGAGACAGGGAGCTACGAGCAGTACTTC. Residues: CAWSETGSYEQYF.

This chain uses TRBV6-5 with TRBJ1-2, with 7 bases that match TRBD1. The CDR3 covers 15 residues. In germline, CDR1 is MNHEY, CDR2 SVGAGI. V lost 2 bases, J lost 4 bases, and 7 bases stayed unmatched. This CDR3 reads CASSYAGGQSYGYTF. The CDR3 DNA reads TGTGCCAGCAGTTACGCAGGGGGACAGAGCTATGGCTACACCTTC.

The V and J genes are TRBV5-1 and TRBJ2-1; 8 nucleotides align to TRBD2. The length of the CDR3 is 16 residues. Looked up from germline, CDR1 is SGHRS and CDR2 is YFSETQ. The V segment lost 2 bases and the J segment 0 bases; nucleotides outside the gene matches: 4. The CDR3 DNA is TGCGCCAGCAGCTTAAGTGGGACTAGCTCCTACAATGAGCAGTTCTTC. Its protein is CASSLSGTSSYNEQFF.

The sample holds a few counts of this clone. This chain joins TRBV19 and TRBJ1-1, with D perhaps TRBD1 (5 bases). The V gene's germline CDR1 is LNHDA and CDR2 SQIVND (reference sequence). This CDR3 contains 16 residues. The V and J ends lost 4 bases and 6 bases respectively, with 21 bases between them. Written as DNA, the CDR3 is TGTGCCAGTAGTACGGGGGACCCTGGGTTGGGTGCTGAAGCTTTCTTT. This sequence encodes CASSTGDPGLGAEAFF.

For this clone: A much larger clone is a single base away; this may be a read error. V gene TRBV27 combines with J gene TRBJ1-1; the D gene is possibly TRBD1 (6 bases). V gave up 3 bases and J gave up 1 base, with 6 bases separating them. Germline-derived CDR1 and CDR2 are MNHEY and SMNVEV (reference sequence). CDR3 size: 13 residues. CDR3 in DNA: TGTGCCAGCAGTTTGGGACAGAACACTGAAGCTTTCTTT. Its translation is CASSLGQNTEAFF.

This chain joins TRBV9 and TRBJ2-7, with a weak D call TRBD2 (5 bases). CDR1 is SGDLS, CDR2 YYNGEE, per germline. The CDR3 has 16 amino acids. V was shortened by 4 bases and J by 2 bases, with 19 bases between the two germline ends. Here the CDR3 DNA reads TGTGCCAGCAGCAAGCTAGCTTCTGAGCTCACCTACGAGCAGTACTTC. It is translated as CASSKLASELTYEQYF.

The rearrangement uses TRBV4-3 and TRBJ2-1, with no clear D. This CDR3 has 17 amino acids. Looked up from germline, CDR1 is LGHNA and CDR2 is YSLEER. Between the trimmed V and J ends, which lost 0 bases and 0 bases, there was a span of 12 bases. Here the CDR3 reads CASSQDLVSSSYNEQFF. CDR3 DNA: TGCGCCAGCAGCCAAGATCTAGTCTCTAGCTCCTACAATGAGCAGTTCTTC.

The chain couples TRBV28 to TRBJ2-7; D remains ambiguous. From germline, CDR1 is MDHEN and CDR2 SYDVKM. V lost 5 bases and J 3 bases, leaving 8 bases between the germline ends. The CDR3 loop spans 12 amino acids. The CDR3 DNA reads as TGTGCCAGCAGTGGTAGCAACTACGAGCAGTACTTC. Its translation: CASSGSNYEQYF. Looking up the rest from reference TRBV28 and TRBJ2-7 gives the full variable domain: DVKVTQSSRYLVKRTGEKVFLECVQDMDHENMFWYRQDPGLGLRLIYFSYDVKMKEKGDIPEGYSVSREKKERFSLILESASTNQTSMYLCASSGSNYEQYFGPGTRLTVT.

This chain connects TRBV3-1 (or the pseudogene TRBV3-2) to TRBJ1-5; 8 bases map to TRBD1. The V gene's germline CDR1 is LGHDT and CDR2 YNNKEL (reference sequence). CDR3 length: 14 residues. Losses at the gene ends were 4 bases for V and 7 bases for J; bases not matched to a gene: 6. The CDR3 sequence: CASSLQGAQQPQHF. CDR3 nucleotides: TGTGCCAGCAGCCTCCAGGGGGCCCAACAGCCCCAGCATTTT.

The genes are TRBV2 and TRBJ2-3; TRBD1 is a possible D gene (6 bases). The V end was cut by 6 bases, the J end by 6 bases, with 16 bases between. Germline loops: CDR1 SNHLY, CDR2 FYNNEI. The CDR3 is 14 residues long. The chain's CDR3 is CASRPMDSSDTQYF. The CDR3 DNA reads as TGTGCCAGCAGACCAATGGACAGCTCGGATACGCAGTATTTT.

The chain joins TRBV10-2 to TRBJ1-5; D not resolved. The CDR3 is 14 residues long. Per the germline V gene, CDR1 is WSHSY and CDR2 is SAAADI. The V and J ends lost 6 bases and 0 bases respectively, with 9 bases between them. CDR3 DNA sequence: TGCGCCAGCAGAAAAACAGATAGCAATCAGCCCCAGCATTTT. Translating gives CASRKTDSNQPQHF.

As regards this clone: One base away lies a much larger clone, so this may be a sequencing read error. The chain is built from TRBV6-5 and TRBJ1-2, with 8 positions matching TRBD1. Germline V gene lookup returns CDR1 MNHEY and CDR2 SVGAGI. V lost 4 bases and J lost 3; bases outside the gene matches: 1. This CDR3 contains 13 residues. The CDR3 reads CASSLQGDYGYTF. The CDR3 DNA sequence: TGTGCCAGCAGTTTACAGGGGGACTATGGCTACACCTTC.

The J gene is TRBJ2-1, the V gene TRBV4-1, with TRBD1 matching 11 bases. The germline V gene has CDR1 MGHRA and CDR2 YSYEKL. This CDR3 is 13 amino acids long. V lost 7 bases and J lost 6; bases outside the gene matches: 2. The CDR3 bases are TGCGCCAGCACCGGGACAGGGGGCAATGAGCAGTTCTTC. Translation gives CASTGTGGNEQFF.

Only one count was recorded for this clone. In DNA form, the CDR3 reads TGTGCCAGCAGTGACAGGGGGAGTAAAAATCAGCCCCAGCATTTT. Translation: CASSDRGSKNQPQHF. This chain links TRBV2 with TRBJ1-5, with TRBD1 matching over 7 bases. Germline V gene sequence: CDR1 SNHLY, CDR2 FYNNEI. J lost 4 bases, V lost 3 bases, and 6 bases had no gene match. This CDR3 has 15 residues.

The chain is built from TRBV18 and TRBJ2-5; 7 bases agree with TRBD2. This CDR3 is 14 amino acids long. Germline CDR1 KGHSH, CDR2 LQKENI. The J segment lost 5 bases and the V segment lost 4 bases, leaving 7 bases of the junction unmatched. CDR3 in amino acids: CASSRMGGDETQYF. The CDR3 bases are TGTGCCAGCTCACGAATGGGGGGGGACGAGACCCAGTACTTC.

The sample holds a few counts of this clone. The chain recombines TRBV3-1 (or the pseudogene TRBV3-2) with TRBJ2-2, with TRBD1 identical over 9 bases. The CDR3 loop spans 13 amino acids. CDR1 is LGHDT, CDR2 YNNKEL, per germline (reference sequence). J lost 8 bases, V lost 6 bases, and 4 bases had no gene match. The CDR3 region is CASRQGALGELFF. As DNA, the CDR3 is TGTGCCAGCAGACAGGGGGCTCTGGGGGAGCTGTTTTTT.

This clone was seen only a few times. This chain connects TRBV6-5 to TRBJ1-6, with D unresolved. Deletions cut 5 bases from V and 7 bases from J, with 15 bases between. The V gene's germline CDR1 is MNHEY and CDR2 SVGAGI. There are 15 residues in the CDR3. The CDR3 here is CASSTREIRNSPLHF. DNA for the CDR3: TGTGCCAGCAGTACCCGGGAAATTAGGAATTCACCCCTCCACTTT.